A single sample is the source of the 32 T cell receptor beta chains below, sequenced in a study of response to subunit inactivated influenza vaccine. Via MiXCR, TCRdb re-called the RT-PCR reads, giving one row per CDR3 protein. There are some 850,000 distinct CDR3 sequences in the sample; about a fifth occur only once, and 11% lies in the top ten. The material was PBMCs from blood, obtained 4 to 6 days after vaccination. The receptors were gathered from a man aged 50-60 years who received an inactivated influenza vaccine.

J is TRBJ2-3 and V is TRBV6-1; 7 nucleotides align to TRBD1. V shed 6 bases, J shed 2 bases, and the junction held 11 bases outside the gene matches. The CDR3 loop spans 16 amino acids. The germline V gene has CDR1 MNHNS and CDR2 SASEGT. CDR3 region: CASSPGQTISTDTQYF. The CDR3 DNA reads as TGTGCCAGCAGCCCGGGACAGACGATCTCCACAGATACGCAGTATTTT.

Only a few counts were recorded for this clonotype. The chain employs TRBV4-2 and TRBJ1-2, with 7 bases matching TRBD1. J gave up 6 bases and V 0 bases, and 4 bases lay outside the gene matches. CDR3 length equals 14 residues. From germline, CDR1 is LGHNA and CDR2 YNFKEQ. CDR3 protein: CASSQDQTGDGYTF. CDR3 coding DNA: TGTGCCAGCAGCCAAGATCAAACAGGGGATGGCTACACCTTC.

V and J are TRBV29-1 and TRBJ2-7; 13 bases map to TRBD2. The CDR3 has 16 residues. The germline gives CDR1 SQVTM, CDR2 ANQGSEA. The J segment lost 2 bases and the V segment lost 5 bases, leaving 9 bases of the junction unmatched. In DNA form, the CDR3 reads TGCAGCGTTACGCGCCGGACTAGCGGGGGTCCCTACGAGCAGTACTTC. Translating gives CSVTRRTSGGPYEQYF.

The V gene is TRBV20-1, the J gene TRBJ2-5; D gene ambiguous. The CDR3 length is 15 residues. CDR1 and CDR2 (germline): DFQATT, SNEGSKA (reference sequence). The V end lost 2 bases, the J end lost 4 bases, and 17 bases lay between the germline ends. The DNA of the CDR3 is TGCAGTGCTAGAAGCCCCACGGCCAGTGGAGAGACCCAGTACTTC. Translation gives CSARSPTASGETQYF.

CDR3 region: CSARRDRGFNYEQYF. The CDR3 coding sequence is TGCAGTGCTAGACGGGACAGGGGGTTCAATTACGAGCAGTACTTC. V and J are TRBV20-1 and TRBJ2-7, with 11 nucleotides matching TRBD1. Germline V CDR1 and CDR2: DFQATT, SNEGSKA (reference sequence). After removal of 2 bases from V and 4 bases from J, the junction contained 7 bases not matched to a gene. CDR3 length: 15 amino acids.

The rearrangement uses TRBV28 and TRBJ1-1; D gene ambiguous. The V and J ends lost 8 bases and 1 base respectively, with 5 bases between them. This CDR3 has 11 residues. Germline V gives CDR1 MDHEN, CDR2 SYDVKM. The DNA of the CDR3 is TGTGCCAGCCATTCGAACACTGAAGCTTTCTTT. This encodes CASHSNTEAFF. Filled out from reference TRBV28 and TRBJ1-1, the complete variable domain reads DVKVTQSSRYLVKRTGEKVFLECVQDMDHENMFWYRQDPGLGLRLIYFSYDVKMKEKGDIPEGYSVSREKKERFSLILESASTNQTSMYLCASHSNTEAFFGQGTRLTVV.

J is TRBJ1-1 and V is TRBV6-1; 10 bases fit TRBD1. The CDR3 consists of 15 residues. J gave up 0 bases and V 11 bases, and 9 bases lay outside the gene matches. The germline gives CDR1 MNHNS, CDR2 SASEGT. The CDR3 region is CAGGRQGAMNTEAFF. CDR3 nucleotides: TGTGCCGGAGGTCGACAGGGGGCGATGAACACTGAAGCTTTCTTT.

This chain links TRBV12-3 or TRBV12-4 with TRBJ2-5; 9 bases are shared with TRBD1. After removal of 6 bases from V and 6 bases from J, the junction contained 14 bases not matched to a gene. The CDR3 is 16 amino acids. The CDR3 sequence: CASSSRKDTGGKTQYF. The CDR3 DNA follows: TGTGCCAGCAGCTCCCGGAAAGACACAGGGGGCAAGACCCAGTACTTC.

J is TRBJ2-6 and V is TRBV5-1, with 11 nucleotides matching TRBD1. V shed 3 bases and J 3 bases; nucleotides not matched to a gene: 8. Per the germline V gene, CDR1 is SGHRS and CDR2 is YFSETQ. The CDR3 runs 18 residues. CDR3: CASSSSGQGAYGANVLTF. The CDR3, as DNA: TGCGCCAGCAGCTCCTCAGGACAGGGGGCTTATGGGGCCAACGTCCTGACTTTC. Supplemented by reference TRBV5-1 and TRBJ2-6, the full variable domain reads KAGVTQTPRYLIKTRGQQVTLSCSPISGHRSVSWYQQTPGQGLQFLFEYFSETQRNKGNFPGRFSGRQFSNSRSEMNVSTLELGDSALYLCASSSSGQGAYGANVLTFGAGSRLTVL.

This clonotype was detected ten times or more. The V gene is TRBV29-1, the J gene TRBJ2-1; 7 bases agree with TRBD1. J was trimmed by 4 bases and V by 6 bases; bases with no gene match: 6. CDR3 length: 13 residues. Germline assignment: CDR1 SQVTM and CDR2 ANQGSEA. The CDR3 bases are TGCAGCGTCGTCCAGGACAGGTACAATGAGCAGTTCTTC. Translating it yields CSVVQDRYNEQFF.

The chain employs TRBV7-6 and TRBJ1-3; D might be TRBD1 (5 bases). The CDR3 totals 14 residues. Trimming shortened V by 5 bases and J by 2 bases, and 10 bases separated the two germline ends. Germline values: CDR1 SGHVS, CDR2 FNYEAQ. For the CDR3, the DNA is TGTGCCAGCAGCGTCCAGGGAGCTGGAAACACCATATATTTT. It codes for CASSVQGAGNTIYF.

This clonotype occurred a few times. The gene calls are TRBV15 and TRBJ2-3; D may be TRBD2 (7 bases). V lost 0 bases and J 3 bases, leaving 16 bases between the germline ends. The length of the CDR3 is 17 residues. CDR1 LNHNV and CDR2 YYDKDF come from the germline V gene (reference sequence). The CDR3 loop is CATSRDPWGGATDTQYF. The CDR3 coding sequence is TGTGCCACCAGCAGAGATCCCTGGGGGGGGGCAACAGATACGCAGTATTTT.

This clonotype turned up a few times. The chain recombines TRBV6-2 or TRBV6-3 with TRBJ2-7, with TRBD2 identical over 11 bases. V shed 2 bases, J shed 4 bases, and the junction held 4 bases outside the gene matches. This CDR3 is 15 amino acids long. CDR1 is MNHEY and CDR2 is SVGEGT in the germline V gene. CDR3 region: CASSYDTSGGYEQYF. CDR3 in DNA: TGTGCCAGCAGTTACGACACTAGCGGGGGTTACGAGCAGTACTTC.

This clonotype turned up a few times. CDR3 nucleotide sequence: TGTGCCATCTCCGGGACAGGGGTCACCGGGGAGCTGTTTTTT. Amino acid sequence: CAISGTGVTGELFF. The chain employs TRBV10-3 and TRBJ2-2, with 10 bases lining up with TRBD1. J lost 4 bases, V lost 8 bases, and 4 bases had no gene match. This CDR3 contains 14 residues. Germline CDR1 and CDR2: ENHRY and SYGVKD.

This clonotype appeared a few times. The V gene is TRBV4-3, the J gene TRBJ2-2; 8 bases align to TRBD2. CDR1 is LGHNA and CDR2 is YSLEER in the germline V gene. V lost 6 bases to trimming and J lost 7 bases; unmatched junction nucleotides: 13. The CDR3 runs to 16 residues. In DNA form, the CDR3 reads TGCGCCAGCAGAGGCGGTGGCGGGGGGATGAGCGGGGAGCTGTTTTTT. This translates into CASRGGGGGMSGELFF.

This clonotype was observed a handful of times. This chain links TRBV27 with TRBJ2-3; TRBD1 aligns across 8 bases. Germline V gene data show CDR1 as MNHEY and CDR2 as SMNVEV (reference sequence). J lost 5 bases, V lost 1 base, and 8 bases had no gene match. The CDR3 is made up of 16 amino acids. The CDR3 DNA reads TGTGCCAGCAGTTTATATTGGCAGGGGGCCGGAGATACGCAGTATTTT. Protein: CASSLYWQGAGDTQYF.

This chain joins TRBV4-2 and TRBJ1-5; no clear D gene. Trimming cost V 5 bases and J 2 bases, with 13 bases left between them. Germline CDR1 and CDR2: LGHNA and YNFKEQ. This CDR3 is 15 amino acids long. The CDR3 reads CASSSENLGNQPQHF. For the CDR3, the DNA is TGTGCCAGCAGCTCCGAGAACTTAGGCAATCAGCCCCAGCATTTT.

This clonotype came up a few times. The chain recombines TRBV9 with TRBJ1-1; TRBD1 matches at 9 bases. V was pared by 4 bases and J by 6 bases, with 7 bases of the junction left unmatched. The CDR3 runs to 14 residues. Germline CDR1 and CDR2: SGDLS and YYNGEE. The CDR3 is CASSPTGGNAEAFF. CDR3 sequence (DNA): TGTGCCAGCAGCCCAACAGGGGGCAATGCTGAAGCTTTCTTT.

This clonotype was seen only a few times. This chain connects TRBV25-1 to TRBJ2-5, with D unclear. With 1 base removed from V and 1 base from J, the gap between germline ends came to 13 bases. The CDR3 covers 16 residues. CDR1 is MGHDK, CDR2 SYGVNS, per germline. CDR3: CASSESFGTIQETQYF. The CDR3 DNA is TGTGCCAGCAGTGAATCGTTCGGCACCATCCAAGAGACCCAGTACTTC.

The V and J genes are TRBV7-9 and TRBJ2-5; D call uncertain. The germline gives CDR1 SEHNR, CDR2 FQNEAQ (reference sequence). V dropped 6 bases and J dropped 5 bases, with 19 bases sitting between them. CDR3 length: 15 amino acids. The CDR3 reads CASSLKVGLDETQYF. CDR3 nucleotide sequence: TGTGCCAGCAGTTTAAAGGTCGGGTTAGACGAGACCCAGTACTTC.

The J gene is TRBJ1-5, the V gene TRBV6-1; 8 positions agree with TRBD1. Germline V gene lookup returns CDR1 MNHNS and CDR2 SASEGT. The CDR3 runs to 17 residues. V shed 6 bases and J 7 bases; nucleotides not matched to a gene: 17. CDR3: CASRTTGQVAFGQPQHF. The CDR3 DNA reads as TGTGCCAGCAGGACGACGGGACAGGTGGCCTTCGGGCAGCCCCAGCATTTT.

This clonotype appeared many times. This chain connects TRBV4-2 to TRBJ2-5; tentative D call: TRBD2 (5 bases). The CDR3 spans 15 residues. V lost 0 bases, J lost 5 bases, and 13 bases lay in between. CDR1 and CDR2 from the germline V gene are LGHNA and YNFKEQ. The CDR3 DNA reads TGTGCCAGCAGCCAAGATCAAAGCGACTATGAGACCCAGTACTTC. Translation: CASSQDQSDYETQYF.

This clonotype was counted many times. This rearrangement joins TRBV12-3 or TRBV12-4 to TRBJ2-7, with a tentative D call TRBD1 (6 bases). Trimming shortened V by 5 bases and J by 6 bases, and 14 bases separated the two germline ends. The CDR3 has 13 residues. CDR3 DNA sequence: TGTGCCAGCAGTCAAGTCACAGGGATCGAGCAGTACTTC. Translation gives CASSQVTGIEQYF.

This clonotype was seen many times. The rearrangement uses TRBV5-1 and TRBJ2-7; TRBD1 matches 9 bases. Germline assignment: CDR1 SGHRS and CDR2 YFSETQ. This CDR3 is 14 amino acids long. After removal of 6 bases from V and 5 bases from J, the junction contained 9 bases not matched to a gene. CDR3 sequence reads: CASNTGTGSHEQYF. The CDR3 DNA is TGCGCCAGCAACACCGGGACAGGGAGCCACGAGCAGTACTTC.

This clonotype came up a few times. The V and J genes are TRBV7-2 and TRBJ2-1; 9 bases map to TRBD2. The germline gives CDR1 SGHTA, CDR2 FQGNSA. The CDR3 runs to 16 residues. V lost 1 base to trimming and J lost 9 bases; unmatched junction nucleotides: 10. For the CDR3, the DNA is TGTGCCAGCAGCTTAGAGGGCGGGGGGGTTCTGGGTGAGCAGTTCTTC. It codes for CASSLEGGGVLGEQFF.

This clonotype was seen only a few times. The gene calls are TRBV18 and TRBJ2-7; 8 bases are shared with TRBD1. After removal of 4 bases from V and 6 bases from J, the junction contained 8 bases not matched to a gene. CDR1 KGHSH and CDR2 LQKENI come from the germline V gene. The CDR3 is made up of 14 amino acids. The CDR3 reads CASSLSGTGREQYF. CDR3 nucleotides: TGTGCCAGCTCACTATCCGGGACAGGCCGCGAGCAGTACTTC.

The chain combines TRBV27 with TRBJ2-3; 11 positions match TRBD2. The V segment lost 0 bases and the J segment 3 bases; nucleotides outside the gene matches: 8. This CDR3 region has 18 residues. The V gene's germline CDR1 is MNHEY and CDR2 SMNVEV (reference sequence). The CDR3 sequence: CASSLSLLGLAATDTQYF. The CDR3 bases are TGTGCCAGCAGTTTATCCCTACTGGGACTAGCGGCGACAGATACGCAGTATTTT.

The CDR3 DNA sequence: TGCGCCAGCAGCTTGGCTCCACTAGGACTAGGCGATTCTATTGGAACGCAGTATTTT. Residues: CASSLAPLGLGDSIGTQYF. The rearrangement joins TRBV5-1 to TRBJ2-3, with TRBD2 matching 7 bases. After removal of 0 bases from V and 9 bases from J, the junction contained 22 bases not matched to a gene. Germline CDR1 is SGHRS and CDR2 is YFSETQ. The CDR3 extends over 19 amino acids. Full variable domain (missing parts from reference TRBV5-1 and TRBJ2-3): KAGVTQTPRYLIKTRGQQVTLSCSPISGHRSVSWYQQTPGQGLQFLFEYFSETQRNKGNFPGRFSGRQFSNSRSEMNVSTLELGDSALYLCASSLAPLGLGDSIGTQYFGPGTRLTVL.

This chain links TRBV5-1 with TRBJ2-7; 11 nucleotides line up with TRBD2. This CDR3 region has 16 residues. From germline, CDR1 is SGHRS and CDR2 YFSETQ. V dropped 1 base and J dropped 4; count of bases not matched to a gene: 7. Here the CDR3 reads CASSLRLAGGFYEQYF. The CDR3 DNA is TGCGCCAGCAGCTTGCGGCTAGCGGGAGGCTTTTACGAGCAGTACTTC.

The rearrangement links TRBV20-1 to TRBJ2-1, with a weak D call TRBD2 (6 bases). The germline V gene encodes CDR1 DFQATT and CDR2 SNEGSKA (reference sequence). The germline V and J ends were trimmed by 5 bases and 4 bases, with 15 bases remaining between them. CDR3 length: 14 residues. This CDR3 reads CSAHTGGGYNEQFF. DNA for the CDR3: TGCAGTGCTCATACCGGGGGTGGGTACAATGAGCAGTTCTTC.

This clonotype was recorded a few times. The chain couples TRBV12-3 or TRBV12-4 to TRBJ2-5, with D unresolved. This CDR3 is built from 13 residues. V was shortened by 2 bases and J by 1 base, with 5 bases between the two germline ends. CDR3 in amino acids: CASSLQIQETQYF. In DNA form, the CDR3 reads TGTGCCAGCAGTTTACAGATCCAAGAGACCCAGTACTTC.

This clonotype was found many times. The chain employs TRBV5-6 and TRBJ2-3; D is undetermined. This CDR3 is 15 amino acids long. CDR1 SGHDT and CDR2 YYEEEE come from the germline V gene. V lost 1 base to trimming and J lost 0 bases, with 9 bases between them. Here the CDR3 reads CASSLIVTSTDTQYF. DNA of the CDR3: TGTGCCAGCAGCTTGATCGTGACAAGCACAGATACGCAGTATTTT.